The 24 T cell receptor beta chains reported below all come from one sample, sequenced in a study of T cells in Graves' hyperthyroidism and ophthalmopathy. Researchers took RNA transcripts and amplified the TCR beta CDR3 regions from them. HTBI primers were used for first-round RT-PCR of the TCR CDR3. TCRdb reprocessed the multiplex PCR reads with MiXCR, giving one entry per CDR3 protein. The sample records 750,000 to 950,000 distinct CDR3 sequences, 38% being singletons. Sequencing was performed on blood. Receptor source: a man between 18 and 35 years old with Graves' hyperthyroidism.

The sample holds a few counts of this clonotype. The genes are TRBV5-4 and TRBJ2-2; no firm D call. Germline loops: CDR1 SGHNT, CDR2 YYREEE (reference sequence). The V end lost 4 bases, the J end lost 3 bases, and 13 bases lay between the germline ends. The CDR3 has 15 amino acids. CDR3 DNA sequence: TGTGCCAGCAGCGAGGAACGGACCTACACCGGGGAGCTGTTTTTT. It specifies CASSEERTYTGELFF. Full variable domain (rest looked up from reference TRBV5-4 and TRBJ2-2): ETGVTQSPTHLIKTRGQQVTLRCSSQSGHNTVSWYQQALGQGPQFIFQYYREEENGRGNFPPRFSGLQFPNYSSELNVNALELDDSALYLCASSEERTYTGELFFGEGSRLTVL.

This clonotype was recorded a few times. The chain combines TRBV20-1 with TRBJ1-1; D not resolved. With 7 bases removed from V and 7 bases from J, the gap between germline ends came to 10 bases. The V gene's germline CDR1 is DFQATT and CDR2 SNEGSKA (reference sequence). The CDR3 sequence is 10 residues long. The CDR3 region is CSVRLFEAFF. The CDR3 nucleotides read TGCAGTGTTCGACTTTTTGAAGCTTTCTTT.

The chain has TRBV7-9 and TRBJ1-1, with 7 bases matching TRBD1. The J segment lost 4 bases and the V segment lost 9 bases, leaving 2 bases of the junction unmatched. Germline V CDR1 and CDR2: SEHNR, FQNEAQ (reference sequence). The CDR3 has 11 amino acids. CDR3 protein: CARRGLTEAFF. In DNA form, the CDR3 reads TGTGCCAGAAGGGGGCTCACTGAAGCTTTCTTT.

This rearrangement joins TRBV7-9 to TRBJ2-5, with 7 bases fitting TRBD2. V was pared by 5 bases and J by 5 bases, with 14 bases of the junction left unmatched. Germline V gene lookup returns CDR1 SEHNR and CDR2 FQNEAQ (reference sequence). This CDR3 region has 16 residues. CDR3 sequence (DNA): TGTGCCAGCAGCCAAGAAGCGGGGTCGACGGGGGAGACCCAGTACTTC. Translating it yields CASSQEAGSTGETQYF.

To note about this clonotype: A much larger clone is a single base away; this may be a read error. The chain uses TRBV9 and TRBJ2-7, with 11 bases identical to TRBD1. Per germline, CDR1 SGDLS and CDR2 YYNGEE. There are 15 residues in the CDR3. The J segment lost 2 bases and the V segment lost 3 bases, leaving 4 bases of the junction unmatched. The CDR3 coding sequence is TGTGCCAGCAGCGGCGGGGACAGGGGGACCTACGAGCAGTACTTC. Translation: CASSGGDRGTYEQYF.

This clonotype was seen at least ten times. Here the CDR3 DNA reads TGTGCCAGTAGGTACGGCAGCAATCAGCCCCAGCATTTT. This gives the protein CASRYGSNQPQHF. This chain uses TRBV19 with TRBJ1-5; no firm D call. The germline gives CDR1 LNHDA, CDR2 SQIVND (reference sequence). The V end lost 6 bases, the J end lost 1 base, and 7 bases lay between the germline ends. The CDR3 totals 13 residues.

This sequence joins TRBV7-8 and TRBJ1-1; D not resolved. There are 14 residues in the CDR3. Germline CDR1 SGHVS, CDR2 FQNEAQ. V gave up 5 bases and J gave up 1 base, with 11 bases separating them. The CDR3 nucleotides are TGTGCCAGCAGCCCCCTTTTATCGAACACTGAAGCTTTCTTT. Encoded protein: CASSPLLSNTEAFF.

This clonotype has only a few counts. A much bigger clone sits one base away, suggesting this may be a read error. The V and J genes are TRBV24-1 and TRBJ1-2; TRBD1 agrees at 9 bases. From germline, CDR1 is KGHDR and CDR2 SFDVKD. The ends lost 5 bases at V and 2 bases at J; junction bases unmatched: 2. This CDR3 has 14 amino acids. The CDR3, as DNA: TGTGCCACCAGTGGCGGGACAGGGAACTATGGCTACACCTTC. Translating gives CATSGGTGNYGYTF.

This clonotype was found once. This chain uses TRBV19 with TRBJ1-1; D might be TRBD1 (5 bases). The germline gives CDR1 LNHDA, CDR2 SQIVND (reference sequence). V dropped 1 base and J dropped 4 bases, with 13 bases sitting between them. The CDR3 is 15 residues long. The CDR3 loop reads CASSIVGRGGTEAFF. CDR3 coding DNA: TGTGCCAGTAGTATAGTTGGACGGGGCGGCACTGAAGCTTTCTTT.

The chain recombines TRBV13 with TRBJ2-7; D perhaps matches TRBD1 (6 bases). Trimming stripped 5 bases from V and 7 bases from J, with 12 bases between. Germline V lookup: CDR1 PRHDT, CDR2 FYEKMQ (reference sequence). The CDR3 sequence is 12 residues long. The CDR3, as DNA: TGTGCCAGCAGCCGACCCCAGGGGGAGCAGTACTTC. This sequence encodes CASSRPQGEQYF.

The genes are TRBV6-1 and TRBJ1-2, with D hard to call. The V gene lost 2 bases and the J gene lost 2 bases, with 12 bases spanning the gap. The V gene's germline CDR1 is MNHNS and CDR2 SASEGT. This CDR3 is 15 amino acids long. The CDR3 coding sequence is TGTGCCAGCAGTGAACATTCGACACCCAACTATGGCTACACCTTC. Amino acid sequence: CASSEHSTPNYGYTF.

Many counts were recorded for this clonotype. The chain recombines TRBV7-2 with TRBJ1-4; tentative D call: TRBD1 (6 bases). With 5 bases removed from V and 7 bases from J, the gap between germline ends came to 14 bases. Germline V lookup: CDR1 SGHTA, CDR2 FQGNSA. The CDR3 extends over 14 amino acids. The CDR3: CASSQGGGGEKLFF. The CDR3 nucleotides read TGTGCCAGCAGCCAAGGGGGGGGCGGTGAAAAACTGTTTTTT.

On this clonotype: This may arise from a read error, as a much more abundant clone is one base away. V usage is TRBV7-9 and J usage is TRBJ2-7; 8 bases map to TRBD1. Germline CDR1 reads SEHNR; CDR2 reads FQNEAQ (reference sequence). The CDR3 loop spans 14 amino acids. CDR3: CSSSYKMTGVEQYF. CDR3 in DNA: TGTTCCAGCAGCTACAAGATGACAGGGGTCGAGCAGTACTTC.

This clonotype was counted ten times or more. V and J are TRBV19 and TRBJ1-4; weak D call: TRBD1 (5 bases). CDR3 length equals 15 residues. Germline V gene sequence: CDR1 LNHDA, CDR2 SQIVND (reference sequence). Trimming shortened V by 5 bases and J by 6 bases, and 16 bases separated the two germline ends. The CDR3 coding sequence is TGTGCCAGTAGTGCCACCGGGACGAAGCATGAAAAACTGTTTTTT. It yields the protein CASSATGTKHEKLFF.

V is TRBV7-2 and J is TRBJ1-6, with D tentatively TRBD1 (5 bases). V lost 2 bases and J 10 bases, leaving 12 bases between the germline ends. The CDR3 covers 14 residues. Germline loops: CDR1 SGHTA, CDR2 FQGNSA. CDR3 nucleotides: TGTGCCAGCAGCTTAACGGCGGGGGACTCACCCCTCCACTTT. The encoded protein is CASSLTAGDSPLHF.

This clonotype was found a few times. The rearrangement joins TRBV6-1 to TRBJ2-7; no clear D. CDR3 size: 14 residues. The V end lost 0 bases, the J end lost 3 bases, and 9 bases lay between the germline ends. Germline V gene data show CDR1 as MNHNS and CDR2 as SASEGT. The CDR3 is CASSEAQWGYEQYF. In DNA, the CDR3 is TGTGCCAGCAGTGAAGCGCAGTGGGGCTACGAGCAGTACTTC.

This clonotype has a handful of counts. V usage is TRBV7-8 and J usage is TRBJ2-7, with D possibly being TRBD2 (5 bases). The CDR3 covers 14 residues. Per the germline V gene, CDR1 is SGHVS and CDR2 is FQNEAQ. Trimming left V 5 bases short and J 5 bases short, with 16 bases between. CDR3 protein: CASSRGGGSHEQYF. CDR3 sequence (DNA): TGTGCCAGCAGCCGAGGAGGCGGGTCTCACGAGCAGTACTTC.

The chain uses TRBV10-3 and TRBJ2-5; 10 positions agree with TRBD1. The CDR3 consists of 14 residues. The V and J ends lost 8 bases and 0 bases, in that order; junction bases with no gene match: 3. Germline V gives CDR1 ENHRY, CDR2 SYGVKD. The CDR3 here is CAIDGTGDQETQYF. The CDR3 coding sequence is TGTGCCATCGATGGGACAGGGGACCAAGAGACCCAGTACTTC.

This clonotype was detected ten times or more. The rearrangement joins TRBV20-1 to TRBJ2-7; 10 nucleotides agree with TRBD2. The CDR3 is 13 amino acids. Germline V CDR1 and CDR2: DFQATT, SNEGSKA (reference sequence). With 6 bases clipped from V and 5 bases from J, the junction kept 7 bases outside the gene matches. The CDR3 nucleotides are TGCAGTGCCCGAGCGGGGGGGTTCGACGAGCAGTACTTC. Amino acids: CSARAGGFDEQYF.

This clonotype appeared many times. The CDR3 here is CASRGQGTEAFF. For the CDR3, the DNA is TGCGCCAGCCGCGGCCAGGGGACTGAAGCTTTCTTT. This sequence joins TRBV5-1 and TRBJ1-1; maybe TRBD1 (6 bases). The CDR3 consists of 12 residues. Germline assignment: CDR1 SGHRS and CDR2 YFSETQ. V lost 7 bases to trimming and J lost 5 bases, with 12 bases between them.

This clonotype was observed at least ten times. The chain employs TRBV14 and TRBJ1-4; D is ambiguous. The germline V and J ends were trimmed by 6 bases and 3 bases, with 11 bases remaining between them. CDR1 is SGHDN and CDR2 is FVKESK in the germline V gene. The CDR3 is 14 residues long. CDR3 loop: CASRAASANEKLFF. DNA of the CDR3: TGTGCCAGCAGGGCAGCTTCAGCTAATGAAAAACTGTTTTTT.

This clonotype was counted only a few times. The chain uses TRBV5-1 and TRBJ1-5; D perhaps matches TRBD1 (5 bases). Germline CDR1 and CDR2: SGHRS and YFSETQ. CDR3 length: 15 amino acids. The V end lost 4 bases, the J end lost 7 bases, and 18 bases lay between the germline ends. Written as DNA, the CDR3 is TGCGCCAGCAGCCCGGGAGGGGTGGAGGGACAGCCCCAGCATTTT. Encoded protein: CASSPGGVEGQPQHF. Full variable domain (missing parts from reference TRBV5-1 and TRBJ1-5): KAGVTQTPRYLIKTRGQQVTLSCSPISGHRSVSWYQQTPGQGLQFLFEYFSETQRNKGNFPGRFSGRQFSNSRSEMNVSTLELGDSALYLCASSPGGVEGQPQHFGDGTRLSIL.

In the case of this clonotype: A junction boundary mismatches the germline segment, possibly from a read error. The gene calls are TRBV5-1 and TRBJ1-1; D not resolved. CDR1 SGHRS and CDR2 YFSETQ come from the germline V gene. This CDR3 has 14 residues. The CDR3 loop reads CASSLYGVGTGAFF. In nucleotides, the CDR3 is TGCGCCAGCAGCTTGTACGGGGTGGGCACTGGAGCTTTCTTT.

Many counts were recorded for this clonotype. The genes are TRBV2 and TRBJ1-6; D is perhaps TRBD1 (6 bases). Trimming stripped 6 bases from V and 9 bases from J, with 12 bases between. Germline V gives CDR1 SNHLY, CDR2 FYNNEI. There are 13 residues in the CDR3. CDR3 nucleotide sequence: TGTGCCAGCAGACAGGGAGAGGTTTCACCCCTCCACTTT. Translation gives CASRQGEVSPLHF.